The 14 T cell receptor beta chains below come from one sample, sequenced in a study of blood T cell repertoires in COVID-19. The assay was immunoSEQ multiplex PCR, and TCRdb's table has in-frame clones only and misses some. This sample has tens of thousands of clones, with 70% to 90% found just once. Sequenced material: peripheral blood. The receptor source for this set is a human donor in a cohort sampled during active COVID-19.

The chain carries TRBV7-8 and TRBJ2-2, with D perhaps matching TRBD2 (6 bases). The ends were cut back, 3 bases at V and 1 base at J, with 9 bases in the middle. The CDR3 covers 15 residues. The germline V gene encodes CDR1 SGHVS and CDR2 FQNEAQ. The CDR3 DNA reads as TGTGCCAGCAGCTTGGTGGGGGGGAACACCGGGGAGCTGTTTTTT. It encodes CASSLVGGNTGELFF.

The chain employs TRBV5-5 and TRBJ2-1; TRBD2 aligns across 7 bases. V dropped 0 bases and J dropped 8; count of bases not matched to a gene: 8. The CDR3 totals 15 residues. The germline V gene has CDR1 SGHKS and CDR2 YYEKEE (reference sequence). CDR3 nucleotides: TGTGCCAGCAGCTTGGCCGGGAGGACGTTCGATGAGCAGTTCTTC. Protein product: CASSLAGRTFDEQFF.

The chain couples TRBV10-3 to TRBJ2-2; a possible D gene is TRBD2 (6 bases). V lost 0 bases and J 7 bases, leaving 18 bases between the germline ends. The CDR3 is made up of 17 amino acids. Germline V gene sequence: CDR1 ENHRY, CDR2 SYGVKD. CDR3 amino acids: CAISESGPAAGYGELFF. CDR3 nucleotides: TGTGCCATCAGTGAGTCGGGCCCGGCGGCGGGGTACGGGGAGCTGTTTTTT.

This rearrangement joins TRBV7-9 to TRBJ2-2; 9 positions agree with TRBD1. V shed 5 bases, J shed 6 bases, and the junction held 10 bases outside the gene matches. The CDR3 runs 16 residues. Germline assignment: CDR1 SEHNR and CDR2 FQNEAQ (reference sequence). CDR3 amino acids: CASSRPFRDRAGELFF. For the CDR3, the DNA is TGTGCCAGCAGCCGCCCCTTCCGGGACAGGGCCGGGGAGCTGTTTTTT. Filled out from reference TRBV7-9 and TRBJ2-2, the complete variable domain reads DTGVSQNPRHKITKRGQNVTFRCDPISEHNRLYWYRQTLGQGPEFLTYFQNEAQLEKSRLLSDRFSAERPKGSFSTLEIQRTEQGDSAMYLCASSRPFRDRAGELFFGEGSRLTVL.

The gene calls are TRBV6-5 and TRBJ1-6; no clear D gene. This CDR3 has 12 residues. With 6 bases removed from V and 7 bases from J, the gap between germline ends came to 7 bases. CDR1 and CDR2 from the germline V gene are MNHEY and SVGAGI. For the CDR3, the DNA is TGTGCCAGCAGGAGGATAAATTCACCCCTCCACTTT. Its protein is CASRRINSPLHF.

V is TRBV6-1 and J is TRBJ1-2; D not resolved. With 1 base removed from V and 0 bases from J, the gap between germline ends came to 6 bases. The germline V gene encodes CDR1 MNHNS and CDR2 SASEGT. This CDR3 has 14 amino acids. This chain's CDR3 is CASSEGGANYGYTF. The CDR3 DNA reads TGTGCCAGCAGTGAAGGGGGAGCTAACTATGGCTACACCTTC.

The chain is built from TRBV19 and TRBJ1-5, with D possibly matching TRBD1 (5 bases). Trimming shortened V by 5 bases and J by 0 bases, and 17 bases separated the two germline ends. The CDR3 spans 17 residues. CDR1 LNHDA and CDR2 SQIVND come from the germline V gene (reference sequence). CDR3: CASSPRQLGYSNQPQHF. CDR3 coding DNA: TGTGCCAGTAGTCCTCGACAGCTTGGCTATAGCAATCAGCCCCAGCATTTT.

The table lists this clone with a count of one. The chain carries TRBV6-5 and TRBJ2-1, with D tentatively TRBD2 (6 bases). The germline V and J ends were trimmed by 4 bases and 10 bases, with 17 bases remaining between them. Germline V gives CDR1 MNHEY, CDR2 SVGAGI. This CDR3 has 14 amino acids. CDR3 loop: CASSLERAKSEQFF. The CDR3 DNA reads TGTGCCAGCAGTTTGGAGCGGGCAAAGTCGGAGCAGTTCTTC.

The genes are TRBV25-1 and TRBJ1-1; tentative D call: TRBD1 (5 bases). The V gene lost 3 bases and the J gene lost 5 bases, with 13 bases spanning the gap. The CDR3 is 14 amino acids. Germline V gives CDR1 MGHDK, CDR2 SYGVNS. The CDR3: CASSDGGIRTEAFF. The CDR3, as DNA: TGTGCCAGCAGTGACGGGGGGATCCGGACTGAAGCTTTCTTT. Variable domain in full (rest from reference TRBV25-1 and TRBJ1-1): EADIYQTPRYLVIGTGKKITLECSQTMGHDKMYWYQQDPGMELHLIHYSYGVNSTEKGDLSSESTVSRIRTEHFPLTLESARPSHTSQYLCASSDGGIRTEAFFGQGTRLTVV.

V usage is TRBV30 and J usage is TRBJ2-7; TRBD1 aligns across 7 bases. V dropped 3 bases and J dropped 9; count of bases not matched to a gene: 14. There are 14 residues in the CDR3. CDR1 GTSNPN and CDR2 SVGIG come from the germline V gene (reference sequence). The CDR3 region is CAWRLRDSVFGQYF. The CDR3 bases are TGTGCCTGGAGACTCCGGGACAGCGTTTTTGGGCAGTACTTC. The full variable domain, completed using reference TRBV30 and TRBJ2-7, is SQTIHQWPATLVQPVGSPLSLECTVEGTSNPNLYWYRQAAGRGLQLLFYSVGIGQISSEVPQNLSASRPQDRQFILSSKKLLLSDSGFYLCAWRLRDSVFGQYFGPGTRLTVT.

About this clone: Other DNA sequences within the sample encode an identical CDR3. The gene calls are TRBV25-1 and TRBJ1-2; TRBD1 is a possible D gene (6 bases). In germline, CDR1 is MGHDK, CDR2 SYGVNS. V lost 3 bases and J lost 7, with 21 bases in between. The CDR3 is made up of 16 amino acids. The chain's CDR3 is CASSESRRGGASGYTF. DNA of the CDR3: TGTGCCAGCAGTGAGTCCCGGCGGGGGGGGGCGAGTGGCTACACCTTC.

This clone was observed a single time. The CDR3 nucleotides read TGTGCCAGCAGCCGACAGGGCAATGGCTACACCTTC. Translating it yields CASSRQGNGYTF. The gene calls are TRBV2 and TRBJ1-2; 7 positions agree with TRBD1. The CDR3 is made up of 12 amino acids. In germline, CDR1 is SNHLY, CDR2 FYNNEI. J was trimmed by 6 bases and V by 6 bases; bases with no gene match: 4.

In this sample, this clone turned up once. The chain has TRBV5-1 and TRBJ2-1, with 10 bases lining up with TRBD2. This CDR3 comprises 17 residues. With V trimmed by 1 base and J by 5 bases, 9 bases remained unmatched. Germline CDR1 is SGHRS and CDR2 is YFSETQ. The CDR3 reads CASSLRPSGGRDNEQFF. The CDR3 coding sequence is TGCGCCAGCAGCTTGAGGCCTAGCGGGGGCCGAGACAATGAGCAGTTCTTC.

This clone has only a few counts. V usage is TRBV7-9 and J usage is TRBJ2-6; D may be TRBD1 (5 bases). The CDR3 length is 15 residues. Trimming stripped 5 bases from V and 0 bases from J, with 8 bases between. CDR1 is SEHNR, CDR2 FQNEAQ, per germline (reference sequence). CDR3 sequence reads: CASSLRVSGANVLTF. The CDR3 DNA reads TGTGCCAGCAGCCTCAGGGTCTCTGGGGCCAACGTCCTGACTTTC.